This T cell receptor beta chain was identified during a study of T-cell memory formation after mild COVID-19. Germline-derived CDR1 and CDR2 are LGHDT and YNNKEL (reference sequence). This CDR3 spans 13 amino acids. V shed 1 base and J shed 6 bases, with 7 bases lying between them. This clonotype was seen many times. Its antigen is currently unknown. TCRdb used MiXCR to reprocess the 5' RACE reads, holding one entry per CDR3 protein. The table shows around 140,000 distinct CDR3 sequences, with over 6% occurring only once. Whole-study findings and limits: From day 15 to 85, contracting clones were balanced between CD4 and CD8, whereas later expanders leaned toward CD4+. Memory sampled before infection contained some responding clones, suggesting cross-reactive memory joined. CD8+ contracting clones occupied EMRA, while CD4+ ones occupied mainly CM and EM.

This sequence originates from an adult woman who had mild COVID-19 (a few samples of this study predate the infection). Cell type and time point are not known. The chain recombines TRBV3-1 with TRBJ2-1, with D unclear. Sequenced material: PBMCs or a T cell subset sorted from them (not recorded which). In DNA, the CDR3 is TGTGCCAGCAGCCAAGGCGAGCGCAATGAGCAGTTCTTC. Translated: CASSQGERNEQFF.